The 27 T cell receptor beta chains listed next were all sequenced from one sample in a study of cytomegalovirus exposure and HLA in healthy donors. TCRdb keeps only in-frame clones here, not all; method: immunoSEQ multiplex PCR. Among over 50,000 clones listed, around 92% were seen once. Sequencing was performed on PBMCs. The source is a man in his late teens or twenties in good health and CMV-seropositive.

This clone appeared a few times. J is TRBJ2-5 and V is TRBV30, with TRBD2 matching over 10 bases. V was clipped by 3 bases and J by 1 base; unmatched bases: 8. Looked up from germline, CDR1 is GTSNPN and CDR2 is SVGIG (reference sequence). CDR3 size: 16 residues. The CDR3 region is CAWRLGTSVIQETQYF. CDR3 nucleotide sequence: TGTGCCTGGAGGCTCGGGACTAGCGTTATCCAAGAGACCCAGTACTTC.

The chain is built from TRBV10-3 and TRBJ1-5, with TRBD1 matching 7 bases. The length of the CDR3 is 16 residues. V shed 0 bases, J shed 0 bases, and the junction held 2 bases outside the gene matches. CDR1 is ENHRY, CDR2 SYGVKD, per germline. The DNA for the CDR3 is TGTGCCATCAGTGAGTCGACAGGGAATAGCAATCAGCCCCAGCATTTT. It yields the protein CAISESTGNSNQPQHF.

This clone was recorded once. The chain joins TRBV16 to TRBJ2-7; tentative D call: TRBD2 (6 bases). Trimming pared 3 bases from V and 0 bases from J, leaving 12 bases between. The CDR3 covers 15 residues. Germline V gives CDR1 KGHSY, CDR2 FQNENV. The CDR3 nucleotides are TGTGCCAGCAGCCACACCGGGACTGGCTCCTACGAGCAGTACTTC. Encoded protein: CASSHTGTGSYEQYF.

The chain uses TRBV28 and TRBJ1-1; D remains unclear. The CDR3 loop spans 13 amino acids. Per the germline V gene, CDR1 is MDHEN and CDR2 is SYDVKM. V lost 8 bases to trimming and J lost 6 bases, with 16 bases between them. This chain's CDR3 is CASREESLAEAFF. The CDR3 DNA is TGTGCCAGCCGGGAAGAGTCTCTAGCTGAAGCTTTCTTT.

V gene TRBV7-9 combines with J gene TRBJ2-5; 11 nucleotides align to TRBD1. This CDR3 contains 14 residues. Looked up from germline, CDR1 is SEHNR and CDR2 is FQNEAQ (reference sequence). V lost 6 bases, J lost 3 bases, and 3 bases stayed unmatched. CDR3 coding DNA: TGTGCCAGCAGACTGGGACAGGGGGAAGAGACCCAGTACTTC. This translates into CASRLGQGEETQYF.

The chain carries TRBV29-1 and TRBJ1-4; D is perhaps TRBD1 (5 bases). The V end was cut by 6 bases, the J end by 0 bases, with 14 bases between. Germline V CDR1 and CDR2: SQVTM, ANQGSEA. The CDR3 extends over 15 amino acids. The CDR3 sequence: CSVSLTGATNEKLFF. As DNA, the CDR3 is TGCAGCGTGAGTTTAACAGGTGCAACTAATGAAAAACTGTTTTTT.

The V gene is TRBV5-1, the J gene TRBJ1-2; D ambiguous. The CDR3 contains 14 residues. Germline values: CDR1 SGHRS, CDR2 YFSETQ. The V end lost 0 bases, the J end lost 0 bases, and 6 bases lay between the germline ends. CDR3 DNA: TGCGCCAGCAGCTTGGAAATAGCTAACTATGGCTACACCTTC. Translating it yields CASSLEIANYGYTF.

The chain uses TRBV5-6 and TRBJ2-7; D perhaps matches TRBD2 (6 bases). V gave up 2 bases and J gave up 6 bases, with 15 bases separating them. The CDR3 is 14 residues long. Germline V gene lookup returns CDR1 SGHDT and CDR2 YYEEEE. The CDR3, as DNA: TGTGCCAGCAGCTTTGAGCGGGTAGCGTTCGAGCAGTACTTC. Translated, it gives CASSFERVAFEQYF.

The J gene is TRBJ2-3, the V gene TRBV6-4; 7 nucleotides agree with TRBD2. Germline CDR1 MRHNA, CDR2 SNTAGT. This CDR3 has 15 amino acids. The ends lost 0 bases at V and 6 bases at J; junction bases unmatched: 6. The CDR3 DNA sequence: TGTGCCAGCAGTGACTCAGGCGGGAGAGTGGATACGCAGTATTTT. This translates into CASSDSGGRVDTQYF.

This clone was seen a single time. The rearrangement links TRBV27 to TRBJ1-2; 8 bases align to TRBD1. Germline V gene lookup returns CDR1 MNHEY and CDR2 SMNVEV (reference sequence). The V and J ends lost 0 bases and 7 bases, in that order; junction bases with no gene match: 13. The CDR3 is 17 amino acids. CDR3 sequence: CASSLSIQDREFGGYTF. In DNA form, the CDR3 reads TGTGCCAGCAGTTTATCGATACAGGACAGGGAGTTTGGTGGCTACACCTTC.

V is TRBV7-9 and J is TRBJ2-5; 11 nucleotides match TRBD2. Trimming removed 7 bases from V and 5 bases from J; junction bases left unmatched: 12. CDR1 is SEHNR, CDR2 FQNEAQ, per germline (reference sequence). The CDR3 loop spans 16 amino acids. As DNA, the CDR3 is TGTGCCAGCAACCCCGAACCTAGCGGGAGGCCCGAGACCCAGTACTTC. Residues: CASNPEPSGRPETQYF.

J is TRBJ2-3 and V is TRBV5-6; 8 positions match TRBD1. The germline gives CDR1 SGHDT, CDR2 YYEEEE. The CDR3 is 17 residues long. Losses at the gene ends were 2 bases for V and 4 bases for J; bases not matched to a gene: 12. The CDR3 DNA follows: TGTGCCAGCAGCTTCCGGGACAGGCCCGATGGGGCAGATACGCAGTATTTT. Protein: CASSFRDRPDGADTQYF.

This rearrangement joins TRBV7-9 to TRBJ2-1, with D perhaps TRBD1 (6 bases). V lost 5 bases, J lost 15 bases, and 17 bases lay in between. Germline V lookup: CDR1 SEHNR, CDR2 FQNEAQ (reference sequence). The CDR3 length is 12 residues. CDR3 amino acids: CASSPEGHRVFF. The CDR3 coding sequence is TGTGCCAGCAGCCCAGAGGGACATCGTGTGTTCTTC.

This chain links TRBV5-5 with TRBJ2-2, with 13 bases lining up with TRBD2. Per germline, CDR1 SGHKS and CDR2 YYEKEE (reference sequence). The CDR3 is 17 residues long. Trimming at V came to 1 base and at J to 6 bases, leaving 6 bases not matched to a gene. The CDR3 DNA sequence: TGTGCCAGCAGCTTGACCGGACTAGCGGGAGTTTCCGGGGAGCTGTTTTTT. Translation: CASSLTGLAGVSGELFF.

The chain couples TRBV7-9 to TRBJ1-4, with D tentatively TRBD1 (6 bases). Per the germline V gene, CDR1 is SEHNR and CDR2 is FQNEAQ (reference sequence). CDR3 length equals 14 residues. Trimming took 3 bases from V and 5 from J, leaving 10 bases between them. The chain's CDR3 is CASSFPGQNEKLFF. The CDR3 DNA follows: TGTGCCAGCAGCTTCCCGGGACAAAATGAAAAACTGTTTTTT.

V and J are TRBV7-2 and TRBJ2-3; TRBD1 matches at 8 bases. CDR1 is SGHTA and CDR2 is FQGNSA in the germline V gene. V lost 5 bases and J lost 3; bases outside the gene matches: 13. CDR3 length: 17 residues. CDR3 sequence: CASSARQGLGGTDTQYF. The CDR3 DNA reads TGTGCCAGCAGCGCTCGACAGGGGCTTGGGGGGACAGATACGCAGTATTTT.

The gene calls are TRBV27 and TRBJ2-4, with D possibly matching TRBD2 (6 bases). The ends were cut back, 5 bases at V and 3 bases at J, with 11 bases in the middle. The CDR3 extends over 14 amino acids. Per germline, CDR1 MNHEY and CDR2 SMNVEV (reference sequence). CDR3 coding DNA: TGTGCCAGCAGTCCACGGGAGAACAAAAACATTCAGTACTTC. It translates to CASSPRENKNIQYF.

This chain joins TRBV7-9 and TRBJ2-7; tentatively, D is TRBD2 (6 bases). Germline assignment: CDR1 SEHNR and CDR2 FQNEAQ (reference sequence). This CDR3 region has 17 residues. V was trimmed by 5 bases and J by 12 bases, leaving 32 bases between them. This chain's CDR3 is CASSITNGVGGTNWLYF. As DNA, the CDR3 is TGTGCCAGCAGCATAACAAACGGTGTAGGCGGGACCAACTGGTTGTACTTC.

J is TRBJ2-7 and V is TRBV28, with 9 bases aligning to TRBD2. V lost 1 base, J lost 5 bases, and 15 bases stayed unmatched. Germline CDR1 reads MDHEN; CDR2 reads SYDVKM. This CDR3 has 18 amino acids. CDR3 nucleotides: TGTGCCAGCAGTTTATACGGCGGCGCGGCTAGCGGGATTAACGAGCAGTACTTC. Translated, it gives CASSLYGGAASGINEQYF.

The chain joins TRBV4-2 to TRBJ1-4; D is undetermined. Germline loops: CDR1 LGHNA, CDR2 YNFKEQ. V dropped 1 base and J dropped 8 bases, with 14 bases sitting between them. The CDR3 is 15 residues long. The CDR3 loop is CASSQAIRSAEKLFF. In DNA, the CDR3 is TGTGCCAGCAGCCAAGCAATCCGGAGTGCCGAAAAACTGTTTTTT.

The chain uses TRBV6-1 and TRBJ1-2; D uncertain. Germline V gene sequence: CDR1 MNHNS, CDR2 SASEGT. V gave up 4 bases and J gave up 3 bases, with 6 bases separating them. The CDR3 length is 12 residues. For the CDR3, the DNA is TGTGCCAGCAGTGCTGAGTACTATGGCTACACCTTC. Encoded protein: CASSAEYYGYTF.

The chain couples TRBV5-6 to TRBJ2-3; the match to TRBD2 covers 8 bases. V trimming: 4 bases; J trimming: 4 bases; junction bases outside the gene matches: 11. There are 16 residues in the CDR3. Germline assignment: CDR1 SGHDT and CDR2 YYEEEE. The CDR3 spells CASSLSGSRSPDTQYF. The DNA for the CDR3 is TGTGCCAGCAGCCTGAGCGGGAGTCGAAGTCCAGATACGCAGTATTTT.

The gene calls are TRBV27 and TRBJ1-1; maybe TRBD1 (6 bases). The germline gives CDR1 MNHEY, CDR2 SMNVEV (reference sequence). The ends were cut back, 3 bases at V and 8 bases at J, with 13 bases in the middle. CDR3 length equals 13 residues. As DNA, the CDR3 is TGTGCCAGCAGTTTGGGGGCACAAGGCGAAGCTTTCTTT. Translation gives CASSLGAQGEAFF.

The CDR3 DNA reads as TGTGCCAGCAGCGCCTATGGATCAGCGGTGCTTCGCAATGAGCAGTTCTTC. As protein: CASSAYGSAVLRNEQFF. The gene calls are TRBV9 and TRBJ2-1, with D maybe TRBD2 (5 bases). Trimming cost V 3 bases and J 6 bases, with 22 bases left between them. The germline gives CDR1 SGDLS, CDR2 YYNGEE. The CDR3 extends over 17 amino acids.

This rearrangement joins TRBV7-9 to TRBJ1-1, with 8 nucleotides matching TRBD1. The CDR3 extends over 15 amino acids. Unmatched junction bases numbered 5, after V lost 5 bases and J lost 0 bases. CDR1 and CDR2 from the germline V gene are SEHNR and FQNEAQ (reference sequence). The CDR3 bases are TGTGCCAGCAGCCATGGACAGGGCCTGAACACTGAAGCTTTCTTT. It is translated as CASSHGQGLNTEAFF.

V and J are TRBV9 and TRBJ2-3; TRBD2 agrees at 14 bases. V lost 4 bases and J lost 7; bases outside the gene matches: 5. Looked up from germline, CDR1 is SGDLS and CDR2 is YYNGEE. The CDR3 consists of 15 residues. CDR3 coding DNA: TGTGCCAGCAGCCCCCGGACTAGCGGGAGGAATACGCAGTATTTT. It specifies CASSPRTSGRNTQYF.

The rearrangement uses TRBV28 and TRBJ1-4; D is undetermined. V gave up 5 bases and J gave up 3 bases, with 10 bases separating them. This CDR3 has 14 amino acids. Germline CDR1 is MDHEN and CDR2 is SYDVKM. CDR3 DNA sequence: TGTGCCAGCAGTCGGGGTGGACCTAATGAAAAACTGTTTTTT. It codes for CASSRGGPNEKLFF.